The T cell receptor beta chain under discussion was sequenced for a study of beta chain features in type 1 diabetes. General study results and limits: Moderate but significant shortening of TCRB CDR3s was recorded in all four CD4+ subsets from Type 1 diabetes patients. Healthy donors had naive, central memory and Treg TCRB repertoires that appeared less similar than those seen among patients.

Investigators reverse transcribed all isolated RNA, so they sequenced expressed TCRB transcripts. TCRdb keeps only in-frame clones here, not all; method: immunoSEQ multiplex PCR. This repertoire shows 630,000 or so clones, about an eighth found once; its top ten account for roughly 0.04%. This CDR3 is 15 amino acids long. Trimming cost V 2 bases and J 0 bases, with 12 bases left between them. Germline V gene lookup returns CDR1 SGHRS and CDR2 YFSETQ. This clone was seen more than once but under ten times. The antigen remains unidentified. On average, the one heparinised blood draw given by each donor was approximately 0.12 L. Via the markers CD45RO/CCR7/CD25/CD127/CD95/CD27, stem cell-like memory, regulatory, central memory and naive CD4+ cells were sorted.

The V gene is TRBV5-1, the J gene TRBJ2-7; D call uncertain. The sample consisted of naive CD4+ T cells from blood. The origin of this receptor is a man between 18 and 29 years old with type 1 diabetes. The DNA of the CDR3 is TGCGCCAGCAGCTTCAGTTACGATAGCTCCTACGAGCAGTACTTC. Amino acid sequence: CASSFSYDSSYEQYF.